The sequence of this T cell receptor (beta chain) was determined in a study of CD8+CD57+ T cells in acquired aplastic anemia. Study in general: Sorted CD4+ and CD8+ cells gave a mean 3.2 ug DNA, range roughly 0.18 to 30 ug.

In the case of this clonotype: Its matching antigen is unknown. An end of the junction differs from the germline gene, which may be a read error.

CDR1 and CDR2 (germline): SSHAT, FNYEAQ (reference sequence). The CDR3 has 15 amino acids. Genomic DNA provided the template from which TCR beta VDJ and CDR3 profiles were obtained. TCRdb redid the calling of the reads with MiXCR, one entry per CDR3 protein. This table holds about 180,000 distinct CDR3 sequences, about half found once. Patients picked for sequencing had shown CD8+CD57+ cell expansion detected by flow cytometry. Each of the patients presented with severe acquired aplastic anemia. Study-level results: Patient and control CD8+ Simpson's diversity was not significantly different. Some 28 CD8+ CDR3 sequences occurred in both the patients and the controls.

The sequenced material came from sorted CD4+, CD8+, or CD8+CD57+ T cells (not recorded which) from PBMCs. This TCR came from a human donor with aplastic anemia. The chain employs TRBV7-7 and TRBJ2-1, with 13 positions matching TRBD2. DNA of the CDR3: TGTGCTAGCAGCTTACGACTAGCGGGGGGCGATGAGCAGTTCTTC. Translating it yields CASSLRLAGGDEQFF.